This section outlines one T cell receptor (beta chain) sequence together with its context. These data come from a study of T cell changes during pregnancy in multiple sclerosis. Germline V CDR1 and CDR2: MGHRA, YSYEKL. Trimming removed 3 bases from V and 1 base from J; junction bases left unmatched: 5. The CDR3 length is 16 residues. TCRdb keeps only in-frame clones here, not all; method: immunoSEQ multiplex PCR. There are some 89,000 clones in the sample; approximately 94% occur only once, and 2.5% lies in the top ten. The receptor was isolated from a female donor with multiple sclerosis, enrolled in a pregnancy study. The input for sequencing was peripheral blood, taken in the third trimester of pregnancy. The gene calls are TRBV4-1 and TRBJ2-5, with 10 positions matching TRBD2. The CDR3 DNA reads as TGCGCCAGCAGCCAGGTAGCGGGGGGACGCCAAGAGACCCAGTACTTC. It codes for CASSQVAGGRQETQYF.